This is a list of T cell receptor beta chains from one sample in a study of blood T cell repertoires in COVID-19. Clones were sequenced by immunoSEQ multiplex PCR, and TCRdb holds only the in-frame ones, with some missing. Of about 480,000 clones in the sample, approximately 90% were seen once. Sequencing input: PBMCs or T cells enriched from blood (not recorded which). The receptor source for this set is a woman aged 18-29 years with acute COVID-19. Each CDR3 is given with its conserved first and last residue. The D gene is left open where the match is weak. Size is omitted from some rows. Given values are once, few, many or a class for expanded clones.

d_gene	abundance	v_gene	len	j_gene	CDR3aa
TRBD1	.	TRBV28	15	TRBJ1-2	CASSSFTGGPYGYTF
TRBD1	.	TRBV6-5	13	TRBJ1-2	CASSRDREHGYTF
TRBD1	.	TRBV15	14	TRBJ1-2	CATSRTGKDYGYTF
TRBD1	few	TRBV27	14	TRBJ1-3	CASYGTGAGNTIYF
.	.	TRBV28	14	TRBJ1-2	CATAKTIGQSVYTF
.	once	TRBV21-1	11	TRBJ2-1	CACTKKDEQFF
TRBD1	.	TRBV23-1	18	TRBJ2-6	CASSQSGTGPSGANVLTF
TRBD2	once	TRBV4-1	18	TRBJ2-7	CASSQEWLTSGSGYEQYF
TRBD1	.	TRBV28	14	TRBJ1-2	CASSSQGIPYGYTF
TRBD1	.	TRBV7-9	16	TRBJ2-1	CASSLGQGVDYNEQFF
TRBD2	.	TRBV6-5	14	TRBJ2-7	CASRATSGAYEQYF
TRBD1	.	TRBV7-6	15	TRBJ1-1	CASSNTDRGGTEAFF
TRBD1	.	TRBV25-1	13	TRBJ2-7	CASTGQGNNEQYF
TRBD1	.	TRBV9	15	TRBJ1-1	CASSVETGGSTEAFF
.	.	TRBV6-1	13	TRBJ2-1	CASSEIDQGLQFF
TRBD2	.	TRBV7-2	15	TRBJ2-2	CASSRTSQNTGELFF
.	.	TRBV28	14	TRBJ1-6	CASTQGKYNSPLHF
.	.	TRBV3-1/TRBV3-2	13	TRBJ1-2	CASSLDSNYGYTF
TRBD1	.	TRBV2	16	TRBJ2-7	CASSVPGQGAIYEQYF
TRBD2	.	TRBV28	18	TRBJ2-6	CASSPPGTSGSGANVLTF
.	few	TRBV7-6	14	TRBJ1-5	CASSLLQSNQPQHF
.	.	TRBV28	14	TRBJ1-5	CASSLTGWNQPQHF
TRBD1	.	TRBV7-2	15	TRBJ2-7	CASSLGKGTAYEQYF
TRBD2	.	TRBV4-3	19	TRBJ2-7	CASSLMGGTSGRTSYEQYF
.	.	TRBV9	15	TRBJ2-3	CASSPDSLGTDTQYF
.	.	TRBV11-3	14	TRBJ1-3	CASSLTGFGNTIYF
.	.	TRBV21-1	17	TRBJ2-1	CASPPSPGLGTYNEQFF
.	.	TRBV7-9	13	TRBJ1-1	CASSQTAPTEAFF
.	.	TRBV30	12	TRBJ1-1	CAWRVEGAEAFF
TRBD2	once	TRBV5-3	14	TRBJ2-5	CARSFLAGRETQYF
.	.	TRBV7-9	15	TRBJ2-6	CASSLSTAGANVLTF
TRBD1	.	TRBV10-3	13	TRBJ1-6	CAISGTGTSPLHF
.	.	TRBV11-2	15	TRBJ2-3	CASSLVGEDTDTQYF
TRBD1	.	TRBV15	15	TRBJ1-2	CATSSRDRGIQGYTF
.	.	TRBV6-5	14	TRBJ2-7	CASTLPGTLYEQYF
.	.	TRBV27	12	TRBJ2-7	CASRSYGWEQYF
.	.	TRBV4-1	15	TRBJ1-5	CASSHPGTLNQPQHF
.	.	TRBV6-4	13	TRBJ1-5	CASSPQENQPQHF
.	.	TRBV14	14	TRBJ2-3	CASSQDAGGRTQYF
.	.	TRBV4-1	14	TRBJ1-5	CASSQATAGQPQHF
TRBD1	.	TRBV2	15	TRBJ1-1	CASSGSGTEWTEAFF
TRBD1	.	TRBV7-2	15	TRBJ1-2	CASSTGTGANYGYTF
TRBD1	.	TRBV7-3	13	TRBJ2-7	CASSRDRGDEQYF
TRBD1	.	TRBV2	14	TRBJ1-2	CASRYRGINYGYTF
TRBD1	few	TRBV11-2	16	TRBJ2-7	CASSLGTGPFSYEQYF
.	.	TRBV12-3/TRBV12-4	11	TRBJ2-1	CASSGLNEQFF
.	.	TRBV6-4	14	TRBJ2-1	CASSDSLAANEQFF
.	.	TRBV10-3	19	TRBJ1-2	CAISELSQSPTGLGYGYTF
.	.	TRBV21-1	13	TRBJ1-5	CASIGRDNQPQHF
.	.	TRBV19	13	TRBJ1-2	CASRLQGTYGYTF
TRBD2	.	TRBV5-1	15	TRBJ2-2	CASSFSSGGDGELFF
.	.	TRBV27	15	TRBJ1-2	CASKAGNPYNYGYTF
.	.	TRBV2	13	TRBJ2-1	CASKDSSYNEQFF
.	.	TRBV30	19	TRBJ1-6	CAWSVNRGGLSSYNSPLHF
.	.	TRBV27	15	TRBJ1-5	CASSLERYSNQPQHF
TRBD2	.	TRBV5-5	15	TRBJ2-7	CASNLGLAGSYEQYF
.	.	TRBV4-2	14	TRBJ2-3	CASSQGYVTDTQYF
TRBD2	.	TRBV5-5	15	TRBJ2-2	CASSWSGGAPGELFF
.	.	TRBV27	15	TRBJ1-1	CASSPRTGMNTEAFF
TRBD2	.	TRBV7-9	16	TRBJ2-3	CASSKGAGENTDTQYF